This T cell receptor (beta chain) was observed in a study of OX40 agonist ivuxolimab in advanced cancers. Study-wide background: The mean age was approximately 56 years, ranging from roughly 23 to 80, with roughly four fifths of participants male.

With respect to this clone: A read error may produce the germline difference seen at one junction end.

Assay: immunoSEQ multiplex PCR; the TCRdb copy retains only in-frame clones and omits some. The sample includes around 60,000 clones, about 88% of them seen just once. The CDR3 has 15 amino acids. Germline CDR1 is SSHAT and CDR2 is FNYEAQ (reference sequence). This TCR was recovered from an adult with an advanced solid tumor such as melanoma, head and neck, liver or kidney cancer. The genes are TRBV7-7 and TRBJ1-3; D is uncertain. The sample was CD4+ or CD8+ T cells sorted from blood, taken in a trial of the OX40 agonist ivuxolimab. CDR3 in amino acids: CASSSGLSSGNTIYF. The CDR3 region has the DNA TGTGCTAGCAGCTCCGGACTTTCCTCTGGAAACACCATATATTTT.